This TCR beta chain was captured in a study of T cell responses to AZD1222 COVID-19 vaccine. Study-wide background: Pooling was applied to second doses at about 4 or about 12 weeks.

Points from the study as a whole: Seropositive status at baseline applied to only five to seven AZD1222 recipients. Within unmutated variant regions lay the reported targets of nearly half of spike-specific TCRs. Receipt of two AZD1222 doses was followed by a rise in Spike-specific TCR breadth and depth.

The length of the CDR3 is 13 residues. The germline gives CDR1 LNHDA, CDR2 SQIVND (reference sequence). V was cut by 4 bases and J by 3 bases, with 9 bases left in between. Comment on this clone: Antigen: not known.

The method was immunoSEQ multiplex PCR; TCRdb's version includes in-frame clones alone and lacks a portion of them. The sample comprises about 110,000 clones, about 87% of which are singletons, and 1.6% rests with the top ten. The chain has TRBV19 and TRBJ1-2, with D unresolved. This TCR was sampled from an adult in good health. This sample comprised peripheral blood, obtained on day 0 of AZD1222 vaccination. As DNA, the CDR3 is TGTGCCAGTAGTACCGAAGACCACTATGGCTACACCTTC. It codes for CASSTEDHYGYTF.